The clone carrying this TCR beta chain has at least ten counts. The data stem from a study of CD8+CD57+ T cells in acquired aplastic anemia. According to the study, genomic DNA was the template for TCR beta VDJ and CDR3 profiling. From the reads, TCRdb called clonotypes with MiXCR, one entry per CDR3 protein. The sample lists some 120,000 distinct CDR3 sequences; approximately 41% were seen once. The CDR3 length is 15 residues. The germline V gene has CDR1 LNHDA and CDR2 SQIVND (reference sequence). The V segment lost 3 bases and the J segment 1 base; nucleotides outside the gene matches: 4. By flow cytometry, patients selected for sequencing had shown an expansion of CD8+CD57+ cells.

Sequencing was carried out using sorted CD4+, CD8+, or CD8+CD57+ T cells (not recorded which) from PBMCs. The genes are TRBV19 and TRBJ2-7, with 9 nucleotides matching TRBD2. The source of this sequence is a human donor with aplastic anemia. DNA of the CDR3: TGTGCCAGTAGTATTGTAGCGGGGGTATCCTACGAGCAGTACTTC. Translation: CASSIVAGVSYEQYF.